A selection of T cell receptor beta chains follows, all from one sample in a study of spatial heterogeneity in lung cancer. MiXCR, applied by TCRdb to the 5' RACE reads, yields one record per CDR3 protein. The sample shows about 92,000 distinct CDR3 sequences, about an eighth of them seen only once. Sequenced material: PBMCs, taken at surgery. The receptors were sampled from a male donor with early-stage non-small cell lung cancer. The CDR3 runs from the conserved cysteine through the conserved F or W. Each record gives: clone size, D gene, J gene, V gene, CDR3 DNA, CDR3 protein. A D gene is named only where the DNA matches it firmly. Rows may omit the clone size; those that give it use once, few, many or a size class.

size: few; D: TRBD2; J: TRBJ2-7; V: TRBV10-3; DNA: TGTGCCAGCGGCCCCCGGGGGGGCTACGAGCAGTACTTC; CDR3: CASGPRGGYEQYF
size: .; D: TRBD2; J: TRBJ2-7; V: TRBV4-2; DNA: TGTGCCAGCAGCCAAGAGGGAGGGACCGAGCAGTACTTC; CDR3: CASSQEGGTEQYF
size: many; D: .; J: TRBJ1-2; V: TRBV7-9; DNA: TGTGCCAGCAGCCGGGAGGTCCCAGCCGTCTATGGCTACACCTTC; CDR3: CASSREVPAVYGYTF
size: many; D: .; J: TRBJ1-3; V: TRBV7-2; DNA: TGTGCCAGCAGCCCTCTGGTCAGGGCGCTCGGAAACACCATATATTTT; CDR3: CASSPLVRALGNTIYF
size: .; D: TRBD1; J: TRBJ2-1; V: TRBV13; DNA: TGTGCCAGCAGCCTTTGGACAGGGGCTGATGAGCAGTTCTTC; CDR3: CASSLWTGADEQFF
size: .; D: .; J: TRBJ2-1; V: TRBV5-6; DNA: TGTGCCAGCAGCCCTCCAAGTAGCGGTTACAATGAGCAGTTCTTC; CDR3: CASSPPSSGYNEQFF
size: .; D: TRBD2; J: TRBJ2-3; V: TRBV24-1; DNA: TGTGCCACCAGTGATTTAGCGGGAGGGCCCTCTACAGATACGCAGTATTTT; CDR3: CATSDLAGGPSTDTQYF
size: once; D: TRBD2; J: TRBJ2-2; V: TRBV3-1; DNA: TGTGCCAGCAGACTAGCGGGAGGGACCGGGGAGCTGTTTTTT; CDR3: CASRLAGGTGELFF
size: few; D: TRBD2; J: TRBJ2-2; V: TRBV4-3; DNA: TGCGCCAGCAGCCAAGTTGGGGGGGACCCGAACACCGGGGAGCTGTTTTTT; CDR3: CASSQVGGDPNTGELFF
size: .; D: .; J: TRBJ2-5; V: TRBV7-3; DNA: TGTGCCAGCAGCCACAACCCGGGGAACCAAGAGACCCAGTACTTC; CDR3: CASSHNPGNQETQYF
size: .; D: .; J: TRBJ1-4; V: TRBV28; DNA: TGTGCCAGCAGCCTCGACAGTGGCTCTAATGAAAAACTGTTTTTT; CDR3: CASSLDSGSNEKLFF
size: few; D: .; J: TRBJ1-1; V: TRBV25-1; DNA: TGTGCCAGCAGTGAATTCAAGGGGGGTATTGAAGCTTTCTTT; CDR3: CASSEFKGGIEAFF
size: .; D: TRBD2; J: TRBJ2-2; V: TRBV20-1; DNA: TGCAGTGCCCTAAGGACTAGCGGGGGAGCGCGGACCGGGGAGCTGTTTTTT; CDR3: CSALRTSGGARTGELFF
size: .; D: .; J: TRBJ2-5; V: TRBV5-1; DNA: TGCGCCAGCAGCTTTGGTCATCCAGAGACCCAGTACTTC; CDR3: CASSFGHPETQYF
size: few; D: TRBD1; J: TRBJ2-1; V: TRBV29-1; DNA: TGCAGCGTTGATCGGGACAGGGAGGACAATGAGCAGTTCTTC; CDR3: CSVDRDREDNEQFF
size: .; D: .; J: TRBJ2-2; V: TRBV29-1; DNA: TGCAGCGCCCGGTTGGGAGGGAACACCGGGGAGCTGTTTTTT; CDR3: CSARLGGNTGELFF
size: few; D: .; J: TRBJ2-1; V: TRBV7-2; DNA: TGTGCCAGCAGCTCTGAGCGGGCGAGCTCCTACAATGAGCAGTTCTTC; CDR3: CASSSERASSYNEQFF
size: .; D: .; J: TRBJ2-7; V: TRBV28; DNA: TGTGCCAGCAGTTTATCCCCCTTGACCTACGAGCAGTACTTC; CDR3: CASSLSPLTYEQYF
size: few; D: TRBD2; J: TRBJ2-5; V: TRBV7-2; DNA: TGTGCCAGCAGCTTAGGGGGTTGGGAGGGAGAGACCCAGTACTTC; CDR3: CASSLGGWEGETQYF
size: many; D: .; J: TRBJ1-2; V: TRBV5-1; DNA: TGCGCCAGCAGCTTGGTGGGGAACTATGGCTACACCTTC; CDR3: CASSLVGNYGYTF
size: many; D: TRBD1; J: TRBJ1-1; V: TRBV14; DNA: TGTGCCAGCACCCCGGACAGGGGGGGCGCTGAAGCTTTCTTT; CDR3: CASTPDRGGAEAFF
size: .; D: .; J: TRBJ1-1; V: TRBV24-1; DNA: TGTGCCACCAGTGACCCGGGCCAGAAAGCTTTCTTT; CDR3: CATSDPGQKAFF
size: few; D: .; J: TRBJ1-5; V: TRBV28; DNA: TGTGCCAGCAGTCCGCCGACCGGGACCGGACATGGGACCCAGCATTTT; CDR3: CASSPPTGTGHGTQHF
size: .; D: TRBD2; J: TRBJ2-5; V: TRBV6-2/TRBV6-3; DNA: TGTGCCAGCAGGACTAGCGCTAAAGAGACCCAGTACTTC; CDR3: CASRTSAKETQYF
size: few; D: .; J: TRBJ2-7; V: TRBV6-5; DNA: TGTGCCAGCAGTGGACCGGGAGACGAGCAGTACTTC; CDR3: CASSGPGDEQYF
size: few; D: TRBD2; J: TRBJ2-1; V: TRBV5-1; DNA: TGCGCCAGCAGCTTGGCCACGGCCCAGCGGGAGGGAGGTGAGCAGTTCTTC; CDR3: CASSLATAQREGGEQFF
size: .; D: .; J: TRBJ2-6; V: TRBV29-1; DNA: TGCAGCGTCAGTTACTCTGGGGCCAACGTCCTGACTTTC; CDR3: CSVSYSGANVLTF
size: many; D: TRBD2; J: TRBJ2-1; V: TRBV28; DNA: TGTGCCAGCAGTTTATTTGGCGGGAGCCACAATGAGCAGTTCTTC; CDR3: CASSLFGGSHNEQFF
size: .; D: TRBD2; J: TRBJ2-4; V: TRBV20-1; DNA: TGCAGTCTAATCCCCATGCTAGCGGAAACGGTTATGGACATTCAGTACTTC; CDR3: CSLIPMLAETVMDIQYF
size: .; D: .; J: TRBJ2-7; V: TRBV7-2; DNA: TGTGCCAGCAGCTTCGGGACGTTCAACTACGAGCAGTACTTC; CDR3: CASSFGTFNYEQYF
size: few; D: .; J: TRBJ1-6; V: TRBV7-2; DNA: TGTGCCAGCAGCCCTGGACAGCCGAGCTCCTATAATTCACCCCTCCACTTT; CDR3: CASSPGQPSSYNSPLHF
size: few; D: TRBD1; J: TRBJ1-5; V: TRBV4-1; DNA: TGCGCCAGCAGCATCGGACAGGGGCCATATAGCAATCAGCCCCAGCATTTT; CDR3: CASSIGQGPYSNQPQHF
size: .; D: TRBD1; J: TRBJ2-3; V: TRBV12-3/TRBV12-4; DNA: TGTGCCAGCAGCCAAAGGACAGGGGGAAGCACAGATACGCAGTATTTT; CDR3: CASSQRTGGSTDTQYF
size: .; D: TRBD1; J: TRBJ2-2; V: TRBV28; DNA: TGTGCCACCGGGACAGGGCGGTCCGGGGAGCTGTTTTTT; CDR3: CATGTGRSGELFF
size: .; D: .; J: TRBJ1-4; V: TRBV12-3/TRBV12-4; DNA: TGTGCCAGCAGTTACGCCTCAGGGGCAACTAATGAAAAACTGTTTTTT; CDR3: CASSYASGATNEKLFF
size: .; D: TRBD2; J: TRBJ2-3; V: TRBV11-2; DNA: TGTGCCAGCAGCCCCCCACTCGGGGGACTAGCGGGAGGGAGCACAGATACGCAGTATTTT; CDR3: CASSPPLGGLAGGSTDTQYF
size: many; D: .; J: TRBJ1-6; V: TRBV2; DNA: TGTGCCAGCGAAACCCTGAATTCACCCCTCCACTTT; CDR3: CASETLNSPLHF
size: .; D: .; J: TRBJ2-5; V: TRBV9; DNA: TGTGCCAGCAGCATACGGGAAGAGACCCAGTACTTC; CDR3: CASSIREETQYF
size: .; D: .; J: TRBJ1-5; V: TRBV2; DNA: TGTGCCAGCAGTGGATACGAAAACAATCAGCCCCAGCATTTT; CDR3: CASSGYENNQPQHF
size: many; D: .; J: TRBJ2-2; V: TRBV29-1; DNA: TGCAGCGTTGCCCGATCGAACACCGGGGAGCTGTTTTTT; CDR3: CSVARSNTGELFF
size: .; D: .; J: TRBJ1-5; V: TRBV10-3; DNA: TGTGCCATCAGTGAGTTGGCGGGCAATCAGCCCCAGCATTTT; CDR3: CAISELAGNQPQHF
size: few; D: TRBD1; J: TRBJ1-4; V: TRBV7-8; DNA: TGTGCCAGCAGCTCGTTGGGGGGACAGGGGGCGCTGGAAAAACTGTTTTTT; CDR3: CASSSLGGQGALEKLFF
size: .; D: .; J: TRBJ2-4; V: TRBV4-2; DNA: TGTGCCAGCAGCCAAGATAGGGGCCAAAACATTCAGTGCTTC; CDR3: CASSQDRGQNIQCF
size: few; D: TRBD2; J: TRBJ2-7; V: TRBV28; DNA: TGTGCCAGCGGCCTTCCGACTAGCAGGTACGAGCAGTACTTC; CDR3: CASGLPTSRYEQYF
size: .; D: .; J: TRBJ1-5; V: TRBV7-2; DNA: TGTGCCAGCAGCTTGCAGGGAGCCTATAGCAATCAGCCCCAGCATTTT; CDR3: CASSLQGAYSNQPQHF
size: .; D: .; J: TRBJ1-5; V: TRBV6-2/TRBV6-3; DNA: TGTGCCAGCAGCCCCCAGCGGACCAATCAGCCCCAGCATTTT; CDR3: CASSPQRTNQPQHF
size: few; D: TRBD1; J: TRBJ1-5; V: TRBV19; DNA: TGTGCCAGTAGTTCCCAGGGGGCGCAGCCCCAGCATTTT; CDR3: CASSSQGAQPQHF
size: many; D: .; J: TRBJ1-5; V: TRBV28; DNA: TGTGCCAGCAGTTTCACGGGGGCACGGATTGTTCAGCCCCAGCATTTT; CDR3: CASSFTGARIVQPQHF
size: few; D: TRBD1; J: TRBJ1-1; V: TRBV7-9; DNA: TGTGCCAGCAGCTTAGACAGGGGGGGAAGAGCTTTCTTT; CDR3: CASSLDRGGRAFF